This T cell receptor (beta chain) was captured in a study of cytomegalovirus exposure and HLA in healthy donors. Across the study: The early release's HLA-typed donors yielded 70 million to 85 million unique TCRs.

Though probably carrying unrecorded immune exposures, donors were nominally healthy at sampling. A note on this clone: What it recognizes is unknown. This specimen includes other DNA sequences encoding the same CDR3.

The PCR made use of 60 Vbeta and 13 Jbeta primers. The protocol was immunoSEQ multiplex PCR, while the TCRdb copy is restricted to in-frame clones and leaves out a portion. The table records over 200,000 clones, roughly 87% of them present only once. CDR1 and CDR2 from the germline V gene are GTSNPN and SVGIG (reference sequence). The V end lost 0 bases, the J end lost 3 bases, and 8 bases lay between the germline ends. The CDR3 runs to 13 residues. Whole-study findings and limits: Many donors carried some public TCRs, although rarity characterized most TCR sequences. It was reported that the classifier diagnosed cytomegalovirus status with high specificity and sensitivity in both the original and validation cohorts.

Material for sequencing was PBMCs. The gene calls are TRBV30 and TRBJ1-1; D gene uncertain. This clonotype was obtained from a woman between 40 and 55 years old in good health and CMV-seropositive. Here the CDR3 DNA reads TGTGCCTGGAGTGTACGGGGAGACACTGAAGCTTTCTTT. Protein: CAWSVRGDTEAFF.